These T cell receptor beta chains were read from a single sample in a study of T cell responses to AZD1222 COVID-19 vaccine. Some clones are missing from TCRdb's copy, which holds only in-frame ones; the method was immunoSEQ multiplex PCR. The table shows 200,000 to 300,000 clones, with 85% to 95% occurring only once. Sequencing was performed on peripheral blood, taken on day 0 of AZD1222 vaccination. The receptors were sampled from an adult in good health. Each CDR3 is given with its conserved first and last residue. A D gene is named only where the DNA matches it firmly. Only part of the rows carry a size: once, few, many, or a class if the clone is expanded.

clone_size: -
d_call: -
j_call: TRBJ1-5
v_call: TRBV2
cdr3_aa: CASSEATVSNQPQHF
cdr3_nt: TGTGCCAGCAGTGAAGCGACCGTGAGCAATCAGCCCCAGCATTTT

clone_size: -
d_call: -
j_call: TRBJ1-1
v_call: TRBV30
cdr3_aa: CAWGVAGRAFF
cdr3_nt: TGTGCCTGGGGTGTGGCAGGGAGAGCTTTCTTT

clone_size: -
d_call: -
j_call: TRBJ2-1
v_call: TRBV12-3/TRBV12-4
cdr3_aa: CASSLASGEQFF
cdr3_nt: TGTGCCAGCAGTTTAGCTTCGGGGGAGCAGTTCTTC

clone_size: few
d_call: TRBD1
j_call: TRBJ2-7
v_call: TRBV7-2
cdr3_aa: CASSLGVQGQHYEQYF
cdr3_nt: TGTGCCAGCAGCTTAGGGGTCCAGGGACAGCACTACGAGCAGTACTTC

clone_size: once
d_call: -
j_call: TRBJ2-5
v_call: TRBV9
cdr3_aa: CASSPRQATETQYF
cdr3_nt: TGTGCCAGCAGCCCCAGACAGGCTACAGAGACCCAGTACTTC

clone_size: -
d_call: -
j_call: TRBJ1-2
v_call: TRBV27
cdr3_aa: CASSFRRGHGYTF
cdr3_nt: TGTGCCAGCAGTTTTCGGAGGGGCCATGGCTACACCTTC

clone_size: -
d_call: -
j_call: TRBJ2-7
v_call: TRBV6-4
cdr3_aa: CASSVFRGYEQYF
cdr3_nt: TGTGCCAGCAGTGTATTCAGGGGCTACGAGCAGTACTTC

clone_size: -
d_call: -
j_call: TRBJ2-7
v_call: TRBV21-1
cdr3_aa: CASSPGLAGGEQYF
cdr3_nt: TGTGCCAGCAGCCCGGGACTAGCGGGGGGCGAGCAGTACTTC

clone_size: -
d_call: TRBD1
j_call: TRBJ1-2
v_call: TRBV27
cdr3_aa: CASSLLGGQGTNGYTF
cdr3_nt: TGTGCCAGCAGTTTATTGGGCGGACAGGGTACTAATGGCTACACCTTC

clone_size: once
d_call: TRBD1
j_call: TRBJ1-2
v_call: TRBV19
cdr3_aa: CASGDRAGGYTF
cdr3_nt: TGTGCCAGTGGTGACAGGGCCGGTGGCTACACCTTC

clone_size: -
d_call: TRBD2
j_call: TRBJ2-1
v_call: TRBV5-1
cdr3_aa: CASSRLAGGVGYNEQFF
cdr3_nt: TGCGCCAGCAGCAGACTAGCGGGTGGGGTGGGGTACAATGAGCAGTTCTTC

clone_size: -
d_call: -
j_call: TRBJ2-1
v_call: TRBV7-8
cdr3_aa: CASSPEDRQSYNEQFF
cdr3_nt: TGTGCCAGCAGCCCCGAGGACAGACAATCCTACAATGAGCAGTTCTTC

clone_size: -
d_call: -
j_call: TRBJ2-4
v_call: TRBV30
cdr3_aa: CAWSAPKNIQYF
cdr3_nt: TGTGCCTGGAGTGCCCCTAAAAACATTCAGTACTTC

clone_size: -
d_call: -
j_call: TRBJ1-2
v_call: TRBV28
cdr3_aa: CASSGGHGYGYTF
cdr3_nt: TGTGCCAGCAGTGGGGGCCACGGGTATGGCTACACCTTC

clone_size: -
d_call: -
j_call: TRBJ2-7
v_call: TRBV7-9
cdr3_aa: CASSLQGGLYEQYF
cdr3_nt: TGTGCCAGCAGCCTCCAGGGGGGTCTCTACGAGCAGTACTTC

clone_size: few
d_call: -
j_call: TRBJ2-2
v_call: TRBV4-1
cdr3_aa: CASSQGPLGARELFF
cdr3_nt: TGCGCCAGCAGCCAGGGGCCCCTGGGGGCTAGGGAGCTGTTTTTT

clone_size: -
d_call: -
j_call: TRBJ2-7
v_call: TRBV11-2
cdr3_aa: CASSLDNEQYF
cdr3_nt: TGTGCCAGCAGCTTAGATAACGAGCAGTACTTC

clone_size: -
d_call: -
j_call: TRBJ2-7
v_call: TRBV4-1
cdr3_aa: CASSQGDKAYEQYF
cdr3_nt: TGCGCCAGCAGCCAAGGGGACAAAGCCTACGAGCAGTACTTC

clone_size: -
d_call: TRBD2
j_call: TRBJ2-3
v_call: TRBV5-1
cdr3_aa: CASSMSSGSADTQYF
cdr3_nt: TGCGCCAGCAGCATGTCTAGCGGGAGCGCAGATACGCAGTATTTT

clone_size: -
d_call: -
j_call: TRBJ1-1
v_call: TRBV19
cdr3_aa: CASSIVGHLEAFF
cdr3_nt: TGTGCCAGTAGTATAGTGGGACACCTAGAAGCTTTCTTT

clone_size: -
d_call: TRBD1
j_call: TRBJ2-7
v_call: TRBV18
cdr3_aa: CASSPGDRGHEQYF
cdr3_nt: TGTGCCAGCTCACCCGGGGACAGGGGCCACGAGCAGTACTTC

clone_size: -
d_call: -
j_call: TRBJ2-7
v_call: TRBV27
cdr3_aa: CASSLTGRSPYEQYF
cdr3_nt: TGTGCCAGCAGTTTAACAGGAAGGTCCCCCTACGAGCAGTACTTC

clone_size: -
d_call: -
j_call: TRBJ1-4
v_call: TRBV18
cdr3_aa: CASSPGQTNEKLFF
cdr3_nt: TGTGCCAGCTCACCAGGACAGACTAATGAAAAACTGTTTTTT

clone_size: -
d_call: -
j_call: TRBJ1-5
v_call: TRBV6-6
cdr3_aa: CATLGVRDQPQHF
cdr3_nt: TGTGCCACCCTAGGGGTACGGGATCAGCCCCAGCATTTT

clone_size: -
d_call: -
j_call: TRBJ2-1
v_call: TRBV2
cdr3_aa: CASSVENNEQFF
cdr3_nt: TGTGCCAGCAGTGTTGAGAACAATGAGCAGTTCTTC

clone_size: -
d_call: -
j_call: TRBJ1-2
v_call: TRBV7-8
cdr3_aa: CASSLIRSSGTSGYTF
cdr3_nt: TGTGCCAGCAGCTTAATTAGGTCGTCCGGGACTTCTGGCTACACCTTC

clone_size: once
d_call: -
j_call: TRBJ1-5
v_call: TRBV7-9
cdr3_aa: CASSSQDYSNQPQHF
cdr3_nt: TGTGCCAGCAGCTCACAGGATTATAGCAATCAGCCCCAGCATTTT

clone_size: -
d_call: -
j_call: TRBJ2-4
v_call: TRBV19
cdr3_aa: CASSIWEEGKNIQYF
cdr3_nt: TGTGCCAGTAGTATTTGGGAGGAGGGCAAAAACATTCAGTACTTC

clone_size: -
d_call: -
j_call: TRBJ1-2
v_call: TRBV5-5
cdr3_aa: CASSLAEVYTF
cdr3_nt: TGTGCCAGCAGCTTGGCCGAGGTCTACACCTTC

clone_size: -
d_call: -
j_call: TRBJ2-2
v_call: TRBV9
cdr3_aa: CASSVGGPGELFF
cdr3_nt: TGTGCCAGCAGCGTAGGGGGTCCCGGGGAGCTGTTTTTT

clone_size: -
d_call: TRBD1
j_call: TRBJ1-4
v_call: TRBV10-2
cdr3_aa: CASREGTGIEKLFF
cdr3_nt: TGCGCCAGCAGGGAAGGGACAGGGATCGAAAAACTGTTTTTT

clone_size: -
d_call: -
j_call: TRBJ2-7
v_call: TRBV28
cdr3_aa: CASSLTSYEQYF
cdr3_nt: TGTGCCAGCAGTTTAACCTCTTACGAGCAGTACTTC

clone_size: -
d_call: -
j_call: TRBJ2-1
v_call: TRBV7-9
cdr3_aa: CASSQTGQHNEQFF
cdr3_nt: TGTGCCAGCAGCCAGACCGGACAGCACAATGAGCAGTTCTTC

clone_size: -
d_call: -
j_call: TRBJ1-1
v_call: TRBV14
cdr3_aa: CASSLSGGQTEAFF
cdr3_nt: TGTGCCAGCAGCCTGAGTGGGGGCCAGACTGAAGCTTTCTTT

clone_size: -
d_call: -
j_call: TRBJ1-3
v_call: TRBV10-3
cdr3_aa: CAIIGGSGNTIYF
cdr3_nt: TGTGCCATCATCGGAGGGTCTGGAAACACCATATATTTT

clone_size: -
d_call: TRBD1
j_call: TRBJ1-3
v_call: TRBV28
cdr3_aa: CASSLHTGAGGNTIYF
cdr3_nt: TGTGCCAGCAGTTTACATACAGGGGCGGGAGGAAACACCATATATTTT

clone_size: few
d_call: -
j_call: TRBJ2-1
v_call: TRBV12-3/TRBV12-4
cdr3_aa: CASSFVAEQFF
cdr3_nt: TGTGCCAGCAGTTTTGTGGCGGAGCAGTTCTTC

clone_size: -
d_call: -
j_call: TRBJ2-1
v_call: TRBV12-3/TRBV12-4
cdr3_aa: CASRGLHNEQFF
cdr3_nt: TGTGCCAGCAGGGGACTCCACAATGAGCAGTTCTTC

clone_size: -
d_call: -
j_call: TRBJ1-3
v_call: TRBV7-9
cdr3_aa: CASSLRLGAPGNTIYF
cdr3_nt: TGTGCCAGCAGCTTACGGTTGGGGGCGCCCGGAAACACCATATATTTT

clone_size: -
d_call: -
j_call: TRBJ1-6
v_call: TRBV27
cdr3_aa: CASSFRGSNSPLHF
cdr3_nt: TGTGCCAGCAGTTTTAGAGGGTCAAATTCACCCCTCCACTTT

clone_size: once
d_call: -
j_call: TRBJ1-5
v_call: TRBV3-1/TRBV3-2
cdr3_aa: CASSLVGVQPQHF
cdr3_nt: TGTGCCAGCAGCCTGGTAGGGGTTCAGCCCCAGCATTTT

clone_size: -
d_call: -
j_call: TRBJ1-1
v_call: TRBV14
cdr3_aa: CASSRGPYTEAFF
cdr3_nt: TGTGCCAGCAGCCGCGGCCCTTACACTGAAGCTTTCTTT

clone_size: -
d_call: TRBD1
j_call: TRBJ2-7
v_call: TRBV28
cdr3_aa: CASRATGGSYEQYF
cdr3_nt: TGTGCCAGCAGAGCGACAGGGGGCTCCTACGAGCAGTACTTC

clone_size: -
d_call: -
j_call: TRBJ2-5
v_call: TRBV7-9
cdr3_aa: CATAAGQETQYF
cdr3_nt: TGTGCCACCGCGGCGGGCCAAGAGACCCAGTACTTC

clone_size: -
d_call: -
j_call: TRBJ1-1
v_call: TRBV3-1/TRBV3-2
cdr3_aa: CASSGGVGTTEAFF
cdr3_nt: TGTGCCAGTTCTGGGGGGGTTGGTACCACTGAAGCTTTCTTT

clone_size: -
d_call: -
j_call: TRBJ1-5
v_call: TRBV18
cdr3_aa: CASSPRGNGNQPQHF
cdr3_nt: TGTGCCAGCTCACCAAGGGGTAATGGCAATCAGCCCCAGCATTTT

clone_size: -
d_call: TRBD1
j_call: TRBJ2-7
v_call: TRBV2
cdr3_aa: CASDRVWRYEQYF
cdr3_nt: TGTGCCAGCGACAGGGTATGGAGGTACGAGCAGTACTTC

clone_size: -
d_call: -
j_call: TRBJ2-1
v_call: TRBV29-1
cdr3_aa: CSEGWGNEQFF
cdr3_nt: TGCAGCGAGGGTTGGGGAAATGAGCAGTTCTTC

clone_size: -
d_call: -
j_call: TRBJ2-7
v_call: TRBV27
cdr3_aa: CASSLIGYEQYF
cdr3_nt: TGTGCCAGCAGCCTCATTGGCTACGAGCAGTACTTC

clone_size: -
d_call: -
j_call: TRBJ2-5
v_call: TRBV5-6
cdr3_aa: CASSSVGYQETQYF
cdr3_nt: TGTGCCAGCAGCTCCGTCGGGTACCAAGAGACCCAGTACTTC

clone_size: -
d_call: TRBD1
j_call: TRBJ1-6
v_call: TRBV5-4
cdr3_aa: CASRAGTGLRNSPLHF
cdr3_nt: TGTGCCAGCAGAGCCGGGACAGGGCTTAGGAATTCACCCCTCCACTTT